One and the same sample provided the 10 T cell receptor beta chains below, sequenced in a study of shared clonotypes between healthy human individuals. Only in-frame clones appear in the TCRdb table, and some are missing; sequencing was by immunoSEQ multiplex PCR. The sample comprises roughly 500,000 clones, approximately 79% of which are singletons, and roughly 13% rests with the top ten. The sample taken for sequencing was PBMCs. The receptors were sampled from a woman between 40 and 55 years old in good health. Some clones in this sample may be carry-over from other donors' samples.

The V and J genes are TRBV18 and TRBJ2-6; 9 positions match TRBD2. Trimming cost V 0 bases and J 0 bases; bases outside gene matches: 6. CDR1 and CDR2 (germline): KGHSH, LQKENI. The CDR3 totals 19 residues. In DNA form, the CDR3 reads TGTGCCAGCTCACCACCGTTAGCGGGAGCCTCCTCTGGGGCCAACGTCCTGACTTTC. Its protein product is CASSPPLAGASSGANVLTF. The full variable domain, rest sourced from reference TRBV18 and TRBJ2-6, is NAGVMQNPRHLVRRRGQEARLRCSPMKGHSHVYWYRQLPEEGLKFMVYLQKENIIDESGMPKERFSAEFPKEGPSILRIQQVVRGDSAAYFCASSPPLAGASSGANVLTFGAGSRLTVL.

This clone was recorded a few times. The chain combines TRBV6-1 with TRBJ2-3, with 7 bases lining up with TRBD2. The CDR3 spans 12 residues. The V gene's germline CDR1 is MNHNS and CDR2 SASEGT. The junction had 6 bases not matched to a gene; V was cut back by 5 bases and J by 10 bases. This CDR3 is CASSTEGRAQYF. The CDR3, as DNA: TGTGCCAGCAGTACAGAGGGGAGGGCGCAGTATTTT.

The V call is TRBV19, the J call TRBJ1-1; D gene uncertain. The V and J ends lost 3 bases and 5 bases respectively, with 10 bases between them. Germline V gene lookup returns CDR1 LNHDA and CDR2 SQIVND (reference sequence). The CDR3 totals 13 residues. The CDR3 is CASSMGRGTEAFF. The CDR3 nucleotides read TGTGCCAGTAGTATGGGGAGAGGTACTGAAGCTTTCTTT. Together with reference TRBV19 and TRBJ1-1, the CDR3 gives the full variable domain: DGGITQSPKYLFRKEGQNVTLSCEQNLNHDAMYWYRQDPGQGLRLIYYSQIVNDFQKGDIAEGYSVSREKKESFPLTVTSAQKNPTAFYLCASSMGRGTEAFFGQGTRLTVV.

This clone was counted only a few times. The chain joins TRBV19 to TRBJ2-1; TRBD1 agrees at 8 bases. The V segment lost 4 bases and the J segment 1 base; nucleotides outside the gene matches: 0. The CDR3 length is 14 residues. CDR1 LNHDA and CDR2 SQIVND come from the germline V gene (reference sequence). The CDR3 region has the DNA TGTGCCAGTAGTAGGACAGGGTCCTACAATGAGCAGTTCTTC. Its protein is CASSRTGSYNEQFF. The full variable domain, completed using reference TRBV19 and TRBJ2-1, is DGGITQSPKYLFRKEGQNVTLSCEQNLNHDAMYWYRQDPGQGLRLIYYSQIVNDFQKGDIAEGYSVSREKKESFPLTVTSAQKNPTAFYLCASSRTGSYNEQFFGPGTRLTVL.

The rearrangement links TRBV19 to TRBJ2-1; no clear D gene. Germline V lookup: CDR1 LNHDA, CDR2 SQIVND (reference sequence). This CDR3 spans 11 amino acids. V was trimmed by 6 bases and J by 4 bases, leaving 4 bases between them. The CDR3 here is CASRMYNEQFF. CDR3 nucleotides: TGTGCCAGTAGGATGTACAATGAGCAGTTCTTC.

V and J are TRBV28 and TRBJ2-7; possible D gene TRBD2, 6 bases. The ends were cut back, 6 bases at V and 1 base at J, with 16 bases in the middle. Germline-derived CDR1 and CDR2 are MDHEN and SYDVKM. The CDR3 runs to 15 residues. CDR3 in DNA: TGTGCCAGCAGCCCTGCGGGGTTTTCTTCCTACGAGCAGTACTTC. Its translation: CASSPAGFSSYEQYF.

The rearrangement uses TRBV18 and TRBJ2-4; 10 bases agree with TRBD1. The V and J ends lost 5 bases and 6 bases, in that order; junction bases with no gene match: 7. Germline-derived CDR1 and CDR2 are KGHSH and LQKENI. The CDR3 totals 15 residues. The CDR3 DNA follows: TGTGCCAGCTCAACAAGACAGGGGGCTGGAAACATTCAGTACTTC. This gives the protein CASSTRQGAGNIQYF.

In this sample, this clone turned up many times. This sequence joins TRBV11-2 and TRBJ1-1; perhaps TRBD1 as D (5 bases). The CDR3 runs 13 residues. The germline gives CDR1 SGHAT, CDR2 FQNNGV. The V end was cut by 6 bases, the J end by 1 base, with 9 bases between. The CDR3 region has the DNA TGTGCCAGCAGGGTTGGGGGGAACACTGAAGCTTTCTTT. Protein: CASRVGGNTEAFF.

The chain is built from TRBV5-1 and TRBJ1-2, with 7 nucleotides matching TRBD1. V shed 5 bases and J 4 bases; nucleotides not matched to a gene: 8. The CDR3 has 14 amino acids. Germline CDR1 reads SGHRS; CDR2 reads YFSETQ. The CDR3 bases are TGCGCCAGCAGAACCGGGACAGAATTCTATGGCTACACCTTC. This codes for CASRTGTEFYGYTF.

The chain employs TRBV10-2 and TRBJ2-4; D tentatively fits TRBD1 or TRBD2 (6 bases each). CDR3 length: 19 amino acids. Germline CDR1 WSHSY, CDR2 SAAADI. V lost 0 bases, J lost 1 base, and 19 bases lay in between. CDR3 nucleotides: TGCGCCAGCAGTGAGTCATGGCAGAGGGGGGTTTCGGCCAAAAACATTCAGTACTTC. This encodes CASSESWQRGVSAKNIQYF.